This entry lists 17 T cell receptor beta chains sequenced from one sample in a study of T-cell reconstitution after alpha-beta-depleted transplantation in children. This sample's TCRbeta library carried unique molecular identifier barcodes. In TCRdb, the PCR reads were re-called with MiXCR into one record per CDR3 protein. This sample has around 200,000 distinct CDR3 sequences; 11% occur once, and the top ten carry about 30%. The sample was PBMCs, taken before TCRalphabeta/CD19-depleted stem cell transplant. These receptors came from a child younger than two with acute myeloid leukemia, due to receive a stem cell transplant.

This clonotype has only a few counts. In DNA form, the CDR3 reads TGTGCCAGCAGGGACAGGGACAGCGGCCAGCCCCAGCATTTT. Its protein product is CASRDRDSGQPQHF. V is TRBV12-3 or TRBV12-4 and J is TRBJ1-5, with 8 bases identical to TRBD1. With V trimmed by 6 bases and J by 7 bases, 8 bases remained unmatched. The CDR3 covers 14 residues.

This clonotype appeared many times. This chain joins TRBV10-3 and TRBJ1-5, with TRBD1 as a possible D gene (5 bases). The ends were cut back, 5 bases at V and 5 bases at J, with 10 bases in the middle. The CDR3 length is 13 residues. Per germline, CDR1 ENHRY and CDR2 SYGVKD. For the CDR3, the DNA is TGTGCCATCAGTTTAGGAGGGGATCAGCCCCAGCATTTT. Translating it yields CAISLGGDQPQHF.

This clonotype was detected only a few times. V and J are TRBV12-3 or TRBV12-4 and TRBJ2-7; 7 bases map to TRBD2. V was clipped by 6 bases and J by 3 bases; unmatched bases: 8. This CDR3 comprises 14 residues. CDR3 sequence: CASSQGLTVYEQYF. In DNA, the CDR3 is TGTGCCAGCAGCCAGGGACTAACGGTCTACGAGCAGTACTTC.

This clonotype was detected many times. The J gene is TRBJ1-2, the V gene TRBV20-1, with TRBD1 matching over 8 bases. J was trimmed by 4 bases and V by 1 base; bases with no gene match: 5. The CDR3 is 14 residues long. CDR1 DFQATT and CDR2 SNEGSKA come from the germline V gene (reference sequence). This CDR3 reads CSARVSRGPYGYTF. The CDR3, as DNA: TGCAGTGCTAGAGTGAGCAGGGGGCCCTATGGCTACACCTTC.

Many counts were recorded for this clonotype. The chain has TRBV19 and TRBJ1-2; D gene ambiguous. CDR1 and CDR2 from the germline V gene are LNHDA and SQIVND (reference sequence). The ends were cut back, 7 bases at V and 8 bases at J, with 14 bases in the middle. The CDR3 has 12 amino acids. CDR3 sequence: CASMSSLIGYTF. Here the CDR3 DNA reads TGTGCCAGTATGAGCAGTTTGATAGGCTACACCTTC.

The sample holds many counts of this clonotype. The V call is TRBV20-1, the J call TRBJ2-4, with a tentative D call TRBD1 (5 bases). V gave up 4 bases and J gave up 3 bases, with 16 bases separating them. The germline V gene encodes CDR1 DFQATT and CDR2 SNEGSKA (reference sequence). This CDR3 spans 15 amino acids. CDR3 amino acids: CSATFRAKDKNIQYF. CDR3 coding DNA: TGCAGTGCTACGTTCAGGGCGAAGGACAAAAACATTCAGTACTTC.

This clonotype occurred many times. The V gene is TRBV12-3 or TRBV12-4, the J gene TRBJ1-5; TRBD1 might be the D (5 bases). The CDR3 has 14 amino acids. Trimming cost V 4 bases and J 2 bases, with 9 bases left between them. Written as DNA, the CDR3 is TGTGCCAGCAGTTCCTGGGGGGGCAATCAGCCCCAGCATTTT. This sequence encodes CASSSWGGNQPQHF.

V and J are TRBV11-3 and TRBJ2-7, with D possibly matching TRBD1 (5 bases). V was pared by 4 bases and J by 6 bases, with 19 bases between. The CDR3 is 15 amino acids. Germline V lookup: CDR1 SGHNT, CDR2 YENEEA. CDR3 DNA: TGTGCCAGCAGCTCAGCCCCCTATCAGGGCTCCGAGCAGTACTTC. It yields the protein CASSSAPYQGSEQYF.

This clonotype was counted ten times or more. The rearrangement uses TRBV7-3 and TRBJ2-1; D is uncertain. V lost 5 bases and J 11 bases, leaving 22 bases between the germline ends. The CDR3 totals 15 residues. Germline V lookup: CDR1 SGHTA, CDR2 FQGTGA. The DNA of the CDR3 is TGTGCCAGCAGCCCCAGGTCTGCTAGTCTGGGCAAGCAGTTCTTC. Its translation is CASSPRSASLGKQFF.

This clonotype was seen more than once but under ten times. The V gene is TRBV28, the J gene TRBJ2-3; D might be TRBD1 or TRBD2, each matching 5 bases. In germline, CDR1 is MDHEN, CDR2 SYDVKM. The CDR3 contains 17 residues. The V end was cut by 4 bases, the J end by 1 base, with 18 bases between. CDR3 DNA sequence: TGTGCCAGCAGTTCTCCGGTCAGGGACGCTGGCACAGATACGCAGTATTTT. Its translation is CASSSPVRDAGTDTQYF.

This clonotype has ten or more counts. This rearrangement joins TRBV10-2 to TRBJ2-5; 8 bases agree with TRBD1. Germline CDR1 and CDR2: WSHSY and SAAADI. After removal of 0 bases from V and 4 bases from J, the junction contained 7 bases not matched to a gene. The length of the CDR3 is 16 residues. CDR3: CASSESKQGGGETQYF. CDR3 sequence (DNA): TGCGCCAGCAGTGAGTCGAAACAGGGGGGAGGAGAGACCCAGTACTTC.

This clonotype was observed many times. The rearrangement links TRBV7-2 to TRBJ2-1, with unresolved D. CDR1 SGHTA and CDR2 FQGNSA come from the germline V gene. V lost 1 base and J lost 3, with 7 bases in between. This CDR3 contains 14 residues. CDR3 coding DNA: TGTGCCAGCAGCTTAGATCCCCTCTACAATGAGCAGTTCTTC. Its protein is CASSLDPLYNEQFF.

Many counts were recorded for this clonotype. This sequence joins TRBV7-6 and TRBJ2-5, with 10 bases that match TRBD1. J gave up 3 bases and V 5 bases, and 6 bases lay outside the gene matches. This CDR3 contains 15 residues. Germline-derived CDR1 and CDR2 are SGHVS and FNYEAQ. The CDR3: CASSPGTGVKETQYF. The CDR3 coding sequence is TGTGCCAGCAGCCCAGGGACAGGGGTAAAAGAGACCCAGTACTTC.

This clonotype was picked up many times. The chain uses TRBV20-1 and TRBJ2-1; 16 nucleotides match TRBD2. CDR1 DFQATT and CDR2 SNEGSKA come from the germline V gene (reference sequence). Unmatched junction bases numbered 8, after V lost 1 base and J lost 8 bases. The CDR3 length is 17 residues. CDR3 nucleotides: TGCAGTGCTAGAGCCCCAGGGACTAGCGGGGGGGCCGATGAGCAGTTCTTC. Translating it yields CSARAPGTSGGADEQFF.

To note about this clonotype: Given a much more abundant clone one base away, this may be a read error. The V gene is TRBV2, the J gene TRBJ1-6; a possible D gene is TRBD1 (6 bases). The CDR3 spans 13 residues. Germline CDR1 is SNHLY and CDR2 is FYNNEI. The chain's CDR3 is CASSDRTNSPLYF. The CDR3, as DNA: TGTGCCAGCAGCGACAGGACTAATTCACCCCTCTACTTT.

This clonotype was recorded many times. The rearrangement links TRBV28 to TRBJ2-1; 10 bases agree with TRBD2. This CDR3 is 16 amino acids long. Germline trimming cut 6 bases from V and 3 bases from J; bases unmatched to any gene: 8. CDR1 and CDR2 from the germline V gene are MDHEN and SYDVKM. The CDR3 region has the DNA TGTGCCAGCAGCAGCGAGACTAGCGGGTTCTACAATGAGCAGTTCTTC. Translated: CASSSETSGFYNEQFF.

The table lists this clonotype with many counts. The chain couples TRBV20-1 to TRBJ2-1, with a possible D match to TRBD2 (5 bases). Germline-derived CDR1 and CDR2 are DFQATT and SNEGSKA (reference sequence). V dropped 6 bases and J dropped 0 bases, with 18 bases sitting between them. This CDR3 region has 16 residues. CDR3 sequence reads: CSARTPAASSYNEQFF. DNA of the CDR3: TGCAGTGCCCGGACCCCAGCGGCAAGCTCCTACAATGAGCAGTTCTTC.